These 20 T cell receptor beta chains share one sample of origin, sequenced in a study of blood T cells in healthy people across ages. A J-beta primer mix and a sample-barcoded 5' primer were used in a second PCR of roughly 6 to 11 cycles. TCRdb re-called the 5' RACE reads through MiXCR, storing one row per CDR3 protein. The repertoire holds hundreds of thousands of distinct CDR3 sequences, with 47% as singletons. Sequenced material: blood. These receptors were obtained from a man older than 75 in good health.

This chain joins TRBV4-3 and TRBJ2-2; D is ambiguous. V lost 2 bases and J lost 5, with 6 bases in between. Germline V lookup: CDR1 LGHNA, CDR2 YSLEER. The CDR3 totals 13 residues. CDR3 coding DNA: TGCGCCAGCAGCCAACTAGGGACCGGGGAGCTGTTTTTT. Translation: CASSQLGTGELFF.

This chain links TRBV6-2 or TRBV6-3 with TRBJ2-2; 9 nucleotides agree with TRBD2. The CDR3 has 17 residues. CDR1 MNHEY and CDR2 SVGEGT come from the germline V gene. J lost 0 bases, V lost 4 bases, and 6 bases had no gene match. CDR3 DNA sequence: TGTGCCAGCAGTTCCCGACTAGCGGACGCGAACACCGGGGAGCTGTTTTTT. Translating it yields CASSSRLADANTGELFF.

As regards this clonotype: A read error may explain this, as a much larger clone is one base away. This sequence joins TRBV20-1 and TRBJ2-1; D perhaps matches TRBD1 (6 bases). The J call may be incorrect, as the DNA end agrees better with TRBJ2-7. Germline loops: CDR1 DFQATT, CDR2 SNEGSKA (reference sequence). The CDR3 runs to 14 residues. The CDR3 coding sequence is TGCAGTGCTAGAGGCCGGGGACACGACAATGAGCAGTACTTC. It is translated as CSARGRGHDNEQYF.

The rearrangement links TRBV3-1 to TRBJ2-1; unclear D gene. The CDR3 has 11 residues. CDR1 is LGHDT and CDR2 is YNNKEL in the germline V gene (reference sequence). Trimming shortened V by 1 base and J by 9 bases, and 4 bases separated the two germline ends. CDR3 amino acids: CASSQAREQFF. Written as DNA, the CDR3 is TGTGCCAGCAGCCAAGCCCGTGAGCAGTTCTTC.

The chain joins TRBV9 to TRBJ2-7; D may be TRBD2 (5 bases). This CDR3 contains 14 residues. Germline V gene lookup returns CDR1 SGDLS and CDR2 YYNGEE. V gave up 0 bases and J gave up 5 bases, with 12 bases separating them. The CDR3 DNA sequence: TGTGCCAGCAGCGTAGGTTCGGGATCCAACGAGCAGTACTTC. This codes for CASSVGSGSNEQYF.

The rearrangement uses TRBV7-2 and TRBJ2-7, with a tentative D call TRBD1 (5 bases). Matching the DNA end better, TRBJ2-5 makes the J call doubtful. The CDR3 consists of 14 residues. Per germline, CDR1 SGHTA and CDR2 FQGNSA. The CDR3 is CASSLQTAQETQYF. CDR3 DNA sequence: TGTGCCAGCAGCCTGCAGACAGCTCAAGAGACCCAGTACTTC.

V is TRBV7-8 and J is TRBJ1-1; 11 positions agree with TRBD1. V dropped 5 bases and J dropped 1; count of bases not matched to a gene: 9. CDR3 length equals 17 residues. In germline, CDR1 is SGHVS, CDR2 FQNEAQ. CDR3 sequence: CASSPRTGGRGNTEAFF. The CDR3 DNA follows: TGTGCCAGCAGCCCCCGGACAGGGGGCCGAGGGAACACTGAAGCTTTCTTT. The variable domain in full, with the rest retrieved from reference TRBV7-8 and TRBJ1-1, is GAGVSQSPRYKVAKRGQDVALRCDPISGHVSLFWYQQALGQGPEFLTYFQNEAQLDKSGLPSDRFFAERPEGSVSTLKIQRTQQEDSAVYLCASSPRTGGRGNTEAFFGQGTRLTVV.

The sample holds a few counts of this clonotype. The chain is built from TRBV20-1 and TRBJ2-7; TRBD2 aligns across 10 bases. V gave up 3 bases and J gave up 2 bases; unmatched junction bases: 4. Germline values: CDR1 DFQATT, CDR2 SNEGSKA (reference sequence). This CDR3 is 14 amino acids long. The CDR3 bases are TGCAGTGCTAGTCCGAGCGGGAGGGCCTACGAGCAGTACTTC. Its translation is CSASPSGRAYEQYF.

V gene TRBV4-1 combines with J gene TRBJ2-7; D is perhaps TRBD2 (6 bases). V lost 0 bases to trimming and J lost 5 bases, with 14 bases between them. The germline V gene encodes CDR1 MGHRA and CDR2 YSYEKL. The CDR3 spans 15 residues. The CDR3 sequence: CASSQERRGDDEQYF. The CDR3 nucleotides are TGCGCCAGCAGCCAAGAGAGGCGCGGGGACGACGAGCAGTACTTC.

In this sample, this clonotype turned up many times. As DNA, the CDR3 is TGTGCCAGCAGTTTCTCGGACAGGGTGGCTTATGGCTACACCTTC. It translates to CASSFSDRVAYGYTF. V and J are TRBV6-5 and TRBJ1-2; 8 nucleotides match TRBD1. The CDR3 is 15 residues long. Germline V gene data show CDR1 as MNHEY and CDR2 as SVGAGI. The J segment lost 5 bases and the V segment lost 4 bases, leaving 9 bases of the junction unmatched.

This rearrangement joins TRBV12-3 or TRBV12-4 to TRBJ1-2, with TRBD1 matching 7 bases. V lost 5 bases and J lost 2; bases outside the gene matches: 8. This CDR3 spans 15 amino acids. The DNA for the CDR3 is TGTGCCAGCAGTAGCGGGACAGCGCTAAACTATGGCTACACCTTC. Translation: CASSSGTALNYGYTF.

This clonotype was recorded at least ten times. This rearrangement joins TRBV12-3 or TRBV12-4 to TRBJ2-3, with a weak D call TRBD1 (5 bases). There are 12 residues in the CDR3. Trimming shortened V by 6 bases and J by 10 bases, and 14 bases separated the two germline ends. The DNA of the CDR3 is TGTGCCAGCAGCCAGACAGAACAAGCGCAGTATTTT. Translation gives CASSQTEQAQYF.

Comments on this clonotype: A read error may be the cause here, since a much bigger clone is one base away. This chain connects TRBV6-6 to TRBJ2-7; maybe TRBD1 (6 bases). The germline V gene has CDR1 MNHNY and CDR2 SVGAGI (reference sequence). This CDR3 has 16 amino acids. V dropped 7 bases and J dropped 6 bases, with 25 bases sitting between them. The CDR3: CASNPNQGSLLGEQYF. In nucleotides, the CDR3 is TGTGCCAGCAACCCTAATCAGGGGAGTCTCCTGGGCGAGCAGTACTTC.

This clonotype was observed once. The genes are TRBV29-1 and TRBJ2-7; TRBD2 matches 7 bases. The CDR3 covers 13 residues. Germline V gene data show CDR1 as SQVTM and CDR2 as ANQGSEA. Germline trimming cut 6 bases from V and 9 bases from J; bases unmatched to any gene: 14. Written as DNA, the CDR3 is TGCAGCGTCGGTAGCGCAAATTCGGGAGGGCAGTACTTC. The encoded protein is CSVGSANSGGQYF.

Notes on this clonotype: Just one base apart from a much larger clone, this may be a read error. The rearrangement uses TRBV29-1 and TRBJ2-7, with 7 bases lining up with TRBD1. The J call may be incorrect, as the DNA end agrees better with TRBJ2-5. CDR1 and CDR2 (germline): SQVTM, ANQGSEA. The CDR3 is 13 residues long. This CDR3 is CSVVRQGEETQYF. The CDR3, as DNA: TGCAGCGTTGTTCGGCAGGGGGAAGAGACCCAGTACTTC.

This clonotype occurred a few times. CDR3 nucleotide sequence: TGTGCCAGCAGCTTTATCGTGGAGACCCAGTACTTC. Translated: CASSFIVETQYF. The chain combines TRBV7-2 with TRBJ2-5; D gene unclear. V dropped 3 bases and J dropped 5 bases, with 7 bases sitting between them. This CDR3 region has 12 residues. The V gene's germline CDR1 is SGHTA and CDR2 FQGNSA.

This chain links TRBV5-1 with TRBJ2-2; 7 positions match TRBD1. V shed 4 bases and J 3 bases; nucleotides not matched to a gene: 6. The CDR3 runs to 15 residues. Germline V gene data show CDR1 as SGHRS and CDR2 as YFSETQ. The CDR3 here is CASSLVTGDTGELFF. As DNA, the CDR3 is TGCGCCAGCAGCCTGGTTACAGGGGACACCGGGGAGCTGTTTTTT.

This clonotype turned up a few times. CDR3 sequence: CASSPRRVGFRGDTQYF. The DNA for the CDR3 is TGTGCCAGCAGCCCCCGACGCGTGGGGTTCCGGGGTGATACGCAGTATTTT. The gene calls are TRBV7-2 and TRBJ2-3; tentative D call: TRBD2 (5 bases). This CDR3 comprises 17 residues. The germline CDR1 and CDR2 sequences are SGHTA and FQGNSA. The ends were cut back, 5 bases at V and 6 bases at J, with 24 bases in the middle.

This clonotype was observed a few times. This chain uses TRBV4-2 with TRBJ2-1, with 7 bases identical to TRBD2. After removal of 3 bases from V and 2 bases from J, the junction contained 1 base not matched to a gene. The length of the CDR3 is 14 residues. CDR1 and CDR2 (germline): LGHNA, YNFKEQ. The chain's CDR3 is CASSQAGAYNEQFF. The CDR3 DNA sequence: TGTGCCAGCAGCCAGGCGGGGGCCTACAATGAGCAGTTCTTC.

The chain has TRBV5-1 and TRBJ2-1; D may be TRBD2 (6 bases). Germline V gene lookup returns CDR1 SGHRS and CDR2 YFSETQ. CDR3 length: 14 residues. V lost 0 bases and J lost 6, with 10 bases in between. CDR3 protein: CASSLVAGSNEQFF. In nucleotides, the CDR3 is TGCGCCAGCAGCTTGGTGGCGGGATCCAATGAGCAGTTCTTC.